The subject of this entry is one T cell receptor beta chain. Its specificity is not known. The TCR beta libraries were generated through quantitative 5'-RACE incorporating molecular barcodes. TCRdb reprocessed the 5' RACE reads via MiXCR and lists one record per CDR3 protein. This sample yields approximately 440,000 distinct CDR3 sequences, of which roughly 15% are seen a single time; 1% belongs to the top ten. The length of the CDR3 is 14 residues. Deletions cut 2 bases from V and 7 bases from J, with 15 bases between. CDR1 and CDR2 (germline): SGDLS, YYNGEE. This specimen belongs to a study of CD8 T cells in ankylosing spondylitis. Study observations and caveats: A TCR beta motif of 8 or 9 highly homologous variants appeared characteristic of ankylosing spondylitis blood.

Source material: blood, either unsorted or a sorted T cell fraction (not recorded which). This sequence was found in a male donor with ankylosing spondylitis. The V gene is TRBV9, the J gene TRBJ1-1, with D perhaps matching TRBD1 (6 bases). As DNA, the CDR3 is TGTGCCAGCAGCGTCGTGGGGGGGCAGGGTGAAGCTTTCTTT. It specifies CASSVVGGQGEAFF.